This TCR beta chain was sequenced during a study of relationships among human T cell subsets. Whole-study findings and limits: Substantial CDR3 sharing among Th1, Th2 and regulatory cells suggested stochastic fate choice.

The Th1 cells were the flow-through after CD25, CD56 and CD294 bead selections. Points on this clonotype: Antigen: not known.

CDR1 is SEHNR, CDR2 FQNEAQ, per germline (reference sequence). The CDR3 runs to 16 residues. Unmatched junction bases numbered 3, after V lost 1 base and J lost 2 bases. TCR alpha and beta CDR3s were amplified from mRNA by semiquantitative ARM-PCR. Tagged nested gene-specific primers were used first, then communal superprimers amplified exponentially. TCRdb fed the multiplex PCR reads into MiXCR, producing one record per CDR3 protein. The repertoire holds under 15,000 distinct CDR3 sequences, with roughly two thirds as singletons. Material for sequencing was CD4+ Th1 cells sorted from blood. The rearrangement joins TRBV7-9 to TRBJ1-5, with 9 bases fitting TRBD1. The clonotype originates from a middle-aged man in good health. Here the CDR3 DNA reads TGTGCCAGCAGCTTAGGGGACAGGGCCGGCAATCAGCCCCAGCATTTT. Protein: CASSLGDRAGNQPQHF.